This passage covers 25 T cell receptor beta chains from one sample sequenced in a study of T cells in Graves' hyperthyroidism and ophthalmopathy. Amplified TCR beta CDR3 regions came from RNA transcripts. Carried out on the TCR CDR3, a first-round RT-PCR used the HTBI primer set. TCRdb re-called the multiplex PCR reads with MiXCR, one entry per CDR3 protein. This sample yields about 400,000 distinct CDR3 sequences, of which 15% are seen a single time; about 31% belongs to the top ten. Sequencing was done on a sample of blood. The source of these receptors is a woman in her thirties with Graves' hyperthyroidism.

Many counts were recorded for this clonotype. The chain couples TRBV5-1 to TRBJ1-1, with 7 positions matching TRBD1. The V and J ends lost 4 bases and 2 bases, in that order; junction bases with no gene match: 11. The germline V gene has CDR1 SGHRS and CDR2 YFSETQ. This CDR3 spans 16 amino acids. CDR3 nucleotides: TGCGCCAGCAGCCTGCTTATGGGACAGAAAAACACTGAAGCTTTCTTT. Protein sequence: CASSLLMGQKNTEAFF.

In this sample, this clonotype turned up many times. The V gene is TRBV6-1, the J gene TRBJ1-5, with a possible D match to TRBD1 (5 bases). Germline V gives CDR1 MNHNS, CDR2 SASEGT. This CDR3 is built from 16 residues. Trimming left V 3 bases short and J 2 bases short, with 14 bases between. This CDR3 reads CASSDSGRVGNQPQHF. DNA of the CDR3: TGTGCCAGCAGTGATTCTGGCAGGGTGGGCAATCAGCCCCAGCATTTT.

This chain joins TRBV7-9 and TRBJ2-7; D is ambiguous. The V gene lost 1 base and the J gene lost 3 bases, with 10 bases spanning the gap. Germline CDR1 SEHNR, CDR2 FQNEAQ (reference sequence). This CDR3 region has 14 residues. The CDR3 nucleotides are TGTGCCAGCAGCTTAGGGGTGGTAGACTACGAGCAGTACTTC. Its translation: CASSLGVVDYEQYF.

This clonotype was seen a handful of times. This chain connects TRBV14 to TRBJ2-7; 14 bases align to TRBD2. The CDR3 covers 16 residues. Germline CDR1 SGHDN, CDR2 FVKESK. The V and J ends lost 1 base and 4 bases, in that order; junction bases with no gene match: 3. As DNA, the CDR3 is TGTGCCAGCAGCCAAGGACTAGCGGGAGGGTGGTACGAGCAGTACTTC. This codes for CASSQGLAGGWYEQYF.

The sample holds many counts of this clonotype. V usage is TRBV6-2 or TRBV6-3 and J usage is TRBJ2-7, with 8 nucleotides matching TRBD2. Trimming took 5 bases from V and 4 from J; bases not matched to a gene: 4. The CDR3 totals 13 residues. Germline V gene lookup returns CDR1 MNHEY and CDR2 SVGEGT. Here the CDR3 DNA reads TGTGCCAGCAGTAGGACTAGCCCTTACGAGCAGTACTTC. Its translation: CASSRTSPYEQYF.

In regard to this clonotype: A single base separates this from a much larger clone, so it may be a read error. V usage is TRBV6-4 and J usage is TRBJ2-3, with unresolved D. The CDR3 length is 15 residues. The germline V gene encodes CDR1 MRHNA and CDR2 SNTAGT. CDR3 bases: TGTGCCAGCAGTTACTCGTCTGCCCGGTCAGATACGCAGTATTTT. Its protein is CASSYSSARSDTQYF.

J is TRBJ2-1 and V is TRBV15; 8 bases are a match to TRBD2. The CDR3 has 16 residues. Germline CDR1 reads LNHNV; CDR2 reads YYDKDF (reference sequence). Trimming at V came to 6 bases and at J to 2 bases, leaving 9 bases not matched to a gene. CDR3 amino acids: CATRLIRLAPYNEQFF. Here the CDR3 DNA reads TGTGCCACCAGGCTTATCCGACTAGCGCCCTACAATGAGCAGTTCTTC.

This sequence joins TRBV4-1 and TRBJ2-1, with unresolved D. V was cut by 4 bases and J by 2 bases, with 12 bases left in between. The CDR3 has 15 amino acids. Germline lookup yields CDR1 MGHRA and CDR2 YSYEKL. The CDR3 loop reads CASSPGPQTYNEQFF. The DNA of the CDR3 is TGCGCCAGCAGCCCCGGCCCTCAAACCTACAATGAGCAGTTCTTC.

The genes are TRBV19 and TRBJ2-7; D is undetermined. The CDR3 extends over 14 amino acids. Germline CDR1 reads LNHDA; CDR2 reads SQIVND (reference sequence). V lost 1 base and J 1 base, leaving 8 bases between the germline ends. The CDR3 spells CASSIGRPSYEQYF. CDR3 coding DNA: TGTGCCAGTAGTATAGGCCGCCCATCCTACGAGCAGTACTTC.

This chain uses TRBV20-1 with TRBJ2-7; 15 bases align to TRBD2. V lost 0 bases, J lost 5 bases, and 8 bases stayed unmatched. The V gene's germline CDR1 is DFQATT and CDR2 SNEGSKA (reference sequence). The CDR3 contains 17 residues. In DNA form, the CDR3 reads TGCAGTGCTAGAGATATAGGACTAGCGGGAGGGCTCAACGAGCAGTACTTC. It translates to CSARDIGLAGGLNEQYF.

This clonotype showed up many times. This chain links TRBV3-1 with TRBJ2-7; D unclear. This CDR3 comprises 11 residues. Germline V gene sequence: CDR1 LGHDT, CDR2 YNNKEL (reference sequence). The ends were cut back, 7 bases at V and 1 base at J, with 5 bases in the middle. The CDR3 is CASKGSYEQYF. The DNA of the CDR3 is TGTGCCAGCAAGGGATCCTACGAGCAGTACTTC.

In the case of this clonotype: A much more abundant neighbour one base away suggests this may be a read error. The chain uses TRBV25-1 and TRBJ2-2; 8 nucleotides agree with TRBD1. This CDR3 has 15 residues. Germline CDR1 reads MGHDK; CDR2 reads SYGVNS. With V trimmed by 5 bases and J by 7 bases, 9 bases remained unmatched. In nucleotides, the CDR3 is TGTGCCAGCAGTTACCGACAGGGGCTTCTCGGGGAGCTGTTTTTT. Residues: CASSYRQGLLGELFF.

The V gene is TRBV11-2, the J gene TRBJ1-5; 9 bases map to TRBD1. CDR3 length: 20 residues. Germline trimming cut 3 bases from V and 1 base from J; bases unmatched to any gene: 16. Germline loops: CDR1 SGHAT, CDR2 FQNNGV. CDR3: CASSFRNKTQGAKSNQPQHF. CDR3 in DNA: TGTGCCAGCAGCTTCCGCAATAAAACACAGGGGGCTAAGAGCAATCAGCCCCAGCATTTT.

This clonotype appeared many times. The V gene is TRBV20-1, the J gene TRBJ2-1; 12 bases are shared with TRBD2. The germline V gene has CDR1 DFQATT and CDR2 SNEGSKA (reference sequence). CDR3 length equals 16 residues. With V trimmed by 4 bases and J by 3 bases, 7 bases remained unmatched. The chain's CDR3 is CSATLLAGGIYNEQFF. The CDR3 coding sequence is TGCAGTGCTACCTTACTAGCGGGAGGTATCTACAATGAGCAGTTCTTC.

In its sample, this clonotype was seen a few times. The chain is built from TRBV20-1 and TRBJ2-1; 11 bases are shared with TRBD2. J gave up 5 bases and V 0 bases, and 3 bases lay outside the gene matches. Germline CDR1 reads DFQATT; CDR2 reads SNEGSKA (reference sequence). This CDR3 is built from 15 residues. In DNA, the CDR3 is TGCAGTGCTAGAGATTGGGGACTAGCGGACAATGAGCAGTTCTTC. Translated, it gives CSARDWGLADNEQFF.

This clonotype appeared a few times. This chain uses TRBV20-1 with TRBJ2-5, with a weak D call TRBD2 (5 bases). The germline gives CDR1 DFQATT, CDR2 SNEGSKA (reference sequence). The CDR3 extends over 13 amino acids. Trimming took 3 bases from V and 1 from J, leaving 9 bases between them. Written as DNA, the CDR3 is TGCAGTGCTAGGGACTTGGCCCAAGAGACCCAGTACTTC. Translation: CSARDLAQETQYF.

The table lists this clonotype with many counts. J is TRBJ2-1 and V is TRBV9; perhaps D is TRBD1 or TRBD2 (5 bases each). Trimming removed 0 bases at V and 8 bases at J, with 15 bases between. CDR1 is SGDLS and CDR2 is YYNGEE in the germline V gene. The CDR3 length is 15 residues. This CDR3 reads CASSVGEGMGYEQFF. The CDR3 DNA reads as TGTGCCAGCAGCGTAGGTGAGGGGATGGGTTATGAGCAGTTCTTC.

This clonotype was counted many times. The CDR3, as DNA: TGCAGTGCTAGAGACGATACCCGCGGACAGGGGATCACAGATACGCAGTATTTT. Encoded protein: CSARDDTRGQGITDTQYF. The V gene is TRBV20-1, the J gene TRBJ2-3, with 9 bases aligning to TRBD1. The CDR3 extends over 18 amino acids. The V segment lost 0 bases and the J segment 2 bases; nucleotides outside the gene matches: 12. The germline gives CDR1 DFQATT, CDR2 SNEGSKA (reference sequence).

This chain uses TRBV5-1 with TRBJ2-2; TRBD2 might be the D (5 bases). The germline gives CDR1 SGHRS, CDR2 YFSETQ. The CDR3 is 16 amino acids. V lost 8 bases and J lost 0, with 17 bases in between. This CDR3 is CASSVASTPNTGELFF. CDR3 in DNA: TGCGCCAGTTCGGTAGCGTCTACCCCGAACACCGGGGAGCTGTTTTTT.

This clonotype was detected ten times or more. The V gene is TRBV2, the J gene TRBJ1-5, with 10 bases lining up with TRBD1. Germline V CDR1 and CDR2: SNHLY, FYNNEI. CDR3 length: 13 residues. V trimming: 8 bases; J trimming: 4 bases; junction bases outside the gene matches: 2. The CDR3 protein is CASGDRGNQPQHF. CDR3 DNA: TGTGCCAGCGGGGACAGGGGAAATCAGCCCCAGCATTTT.

The table lists this clonotype with a few counts. The chain is built from TRBV4-2 and TRBJ2-2; 8 bases agree with TRBD2. The CDR3 has 17 amino acids. Germline assignment: CDR1 LGHNA and CDR2 YNFKEQ. Germline trimming cut 0 bases from V and 7 bases from J; bases unmatched to any gene: 10. The chain's CDR3 is CASSQDGVAGNGGELFF. In nucleotides, the CDR3 is TGTGCCAGCAGCCAAGATGGAGTAGCGGGAAATGGCGGGGAGCTGTTTTTT.

This clonotype was recorded once. Possible read error: a much larger clone is one base away. The CDR3 bases are TGTGCCATCGGAGGACTAGCGGGGGGGAGTGAGCAGTTCTTC. Amino acids: CAIGGLAGGSEQFF. The V and J genes are TRBV10-3 and TRBJ2-1; 15 bases fit TRBD2. Germline V gene sequence: CDR1 ENHRY, CDR2 SYGVKD. With 8 bases clipped from V and 9 bases from J, the junction kept 5 bases outside the gene matches. The CDR3 totals 14 residues.

This clonotype occurred many times. The chain carries TRBV9 and TRBJ1-1; a weak D match, TRBD1 (5 bases). Germline CDR1 and CDR2: SGDLS and YYNGEE. V shed 2 bases and J shed 8 bases, with 25 bases lying between them. The CDR3 loop spans 17 amino acids. CDR3 in amino acids: CASSVGRDPWPLREAFF. The CDR3 DNA sequence: TGTGCCAGCAGCGTGGGAAGGGACCCGTGGCCTTTAAGGGAAGCTTTCTTT.

The chain links TRBV20-1 to TRBJ2-7; D is unresolved. The V end was cut by 3 bases, the J end by 0 bases, with 9 bases between. There are 13 residues in the CDR3. CDR1 is DFQATT, CDR2 SNEGSKA, per germline (reference sequence). The CDR3 region is CSASPPSSYEQYF. The CDR3 DNA reads TGCAGTGCTAGCCCGCCTAGCTCCTACGAGCAGTACTTC.

This clonotype is a singleton in its sample. This may be a read error, as it is one base from a much larger clone. J is TRBJ2-1 and V is TRBV20-1, with D perhaps matching TRBD2 (5 bases). This CDR3 is 15 amino acids long. The germline V gene encodes CDR1 DFQATT and CDR2 SNEGSKA (reference sequence). V was pared by 6 bases and J by 0 bases, with 15 bases between. For the CDR3, the DNA is TGCAGTGCCCCCCCAGCGGTAGTCTCCTACAATGAGCAGTTCTTC. This sequence encodes CSAPPAVVSYNEQFF.